A single sample gave rise to the 22 T cell receptor beta chains below, sequenced in a study of identical twins' blood T cells. MiXCR was run by TCRdb on the 5' RACE reads, yielding one entry per CDR3 protein. Of roughly 340,000 distinct CDR3 sequences in the sample, approximately 30% were seen once. Sequencing input: PBMCs. The receptors derive from a woman aged 18-49 years in good health.

The rearrangement uses TRBV3-1 and TRBJ2-3; tentative D call: TRBD2 (6 bases). Germline V lookup: CDR1 LGHDT, CDR2 YNNKEL (reference sequence). This CDR3 is built from 12 residues. V lost 3 bases and J 6 bases, leaving 7 bases between the germline ends. The CDR3 loop reads CASSHGGDTQYF. DNA for the CDR3: TGTGCCAGCAGCCATGGGGGGGATACGCAGTATTTT.

J is TRBJ2-2 and V is TRBV9; 7 bases are shared with TRBD2. The CDR3 is 15 residues long. Germline lookup yields CDR1 SGDLS and CDR2 YYNGEE. With V trimmed by 4 bases and J by 5 bases, 8 bases remained unmatched. The CDR3 DNA reads as TGTGCCAGCAGCTCGGGGAGGGTAGAAACCGGGGAGCTGTTTTTT. This encodes CASSSGRVETGELFF.

This clonotype was counted only a few times. V and J are TRBV30 and TRBJ2-7; D uncertain. This CDR3 spans 13 amino acids. The V gene lost 4 bases and the J gene lost 0 bases, with 10 bases spanning the gap. Germline-derived CDR1 and CDR2 are GTSNPN and SVGIG (reference sequence). The CDR3 reads CAWNPIFSYEQYF. The CDR3 nucleotides read TGTGCCTGGAACCCGATCTTCTCCTACGAGCAGTACTTC.

The V gene is TRBV15, the J gene TRBJ2-3; 11 bases align to TRBD2. The V segment lost 3 bases and the J segment 8 bases; nucleotides outside the gene matches: 7. Per germline, CDR1 LNHNV and CDR2 YYDKDF (reference sequence). The CDR3 is 15 residues long. The CDR3 nucleotides read TGTGCCACCAGCAGGGGACTAGCGGTTTCGGGTACGCAGTATTTT. Residues: CATSRGLAVSGTQYF.

This clonotype was picked up many times. This sequence joins TRBV20-1 and TRBJ2-7; 11 bases agree with TRBD1. The germline gives CDR1 DFQATT, CDR2 SNEGSKA (reference sequence). The CDR3 length is 14 residues. V trimming: 7 bases; J trimming: 6 bases; junction bases outside the gene matches: 11. The CDR3 is CSVKPGQGEVEQYF. DNA for the CDR3: TGCAGTGTTAAACCGGGACAGGGGGAGGTCGAGCAGTACTTC.

This clonotype was counted between two and nine times. The chain links TRBV13 to TRBJ2-1; a possible D gene is TRBD2 (6 bases). This CDR3 spans 16 amino acids. V shed 0 bases and J shed 5 bases, with 14 bases lying between them. The V gene's germline CDR1 is PRHDT and CDR2 FYEKMQ (reference sequence). This CDR3 is CASSLGVRDLNNEQFF. CDR3 DNA: TGTGCCAGCAGCTTAGGAGTCCGGGACTTGAACAATGAGCAGTTCTTC.

About this clonotype: A much larger clone lies a single base off, so this may be a read error. The chain couples TRBV2 to TRBJ1-4, with 8 bases fitting TRBD1. This CDR3 has 14 amino acids. The germline V gene has CDR1 SNHLY and CDR2 FYNNEI. V was pared by 5 bases and J by 8 bases, with 7 bases of the junction left unmatched. CDR3 in amino acids: CASSTRTGNEKLFF. The CDR3 nucleotides read TGTGCCAGCAGTACCCGGACAGGGAACGAAAAACTGTTTTTT.

This clonotype was counted a few times. This sequence joins TRBV5-1 and TRBJ2-3; D may be TRBD1 (5 bases). Trimming pared 4 bases from V and 3 bases from J, leaving 12 bases between. The CDR3 consists of 14 residues. The germline V gene encodes CDR1 SGHRS and CDR2 YFSETQ. The CDR3 reads CASSRGGSTDTQYF. As DNA, the CDR3 is TGCGCCAGCAGCAGGGGTGGTTCTACAGATACGCAGTATTTT.

This clonotype has at least ten counts. V gene TRBV20-1 combines with J gene TRBJ1-5; 9 bases map to TRBD1. J was trimmed by 4 bases and V by 3 bases; bases with no gene match: 7. The germline V gene has CDR1 DFQATT and CDR2 SNEGSKA (reference sequence). This CDR3 contains 15 residues. In DNA, the CDR3 is TGCAGTGCTAGGGCTGGGACAGGGAGGAATCAGCCCCAGCATTTT. It yields the protein CSARAGTGRNQPQHF.

V is TRBV20-1 and J is TRBJ1-1; 7 nucleotides line up with TRBD1. Germline V lookup: CDR1 DFQATT, CDR2 SNEGSKA (reference sequence). With 0 bases clipped from V and 4 bases from J, the junction kept 5 bases outside the gene matches. The CDR3 has 14 residues. DNA for the CDR3: TGCAGTGCTAGAGATCGACAGGGTTTCACTGAAGCTTTCTTT. Its translation is CSARDRQGFTEAFF.

The gene calls are TRBV30 and TRBJ2-1; 11 bases line up with TRBD2. The germline gives CDR1 GTSNPN, CDR2 SVGIG (reference sequence). The CDR3 spans 15 residues. With 4 bases clipped from V and 6 bases from J, the junction kept 8 bases outside the gene matches. CDR3: CAWNRIAGGTNEQFF. In DNA form, the CDR3 reads TGTGCCTGGAATCGAATAGCGGGAGGGACCAATGAGCAGTTCTTC.

J is TRBJ1-4 and V is TRBV5-4, with a tentative D call TRBD1 (5 bases). Germline V lookup: CDR1 SGHNT, CDR2 YYREEE (reference sequence). Deletions cut 1 base from V and 5 bases from J, with 12 bases between. The CDR3 sequence is 15 residues long. CDR3 sequence reads: CASSLRDRKNEKLFF. The DNA of the CDR3 is TGTGCCAGCAGCTTGCGCGACAGAAAGAATGAAAAACTGTTTTTT.

This clonotype was seen only a few times. The rearrangement links TRBV20-1 to TRBJ1-5; D may be TRBD1 (5 bases). The germline V and J ends were trimmed by 5 bases and 6 bases, with 17 bases remaining between them. CDR3 length: 14 residues. CDR1 is DFQATT and CDR2 is SNEGSKA in the germline V gene (reference sequence). The CDR3 reads CSAPTLRGGQPQHF. DNA of the CDR3: TGCAGTGCTCCTACATTAAGGGGAGGTCAGCCCCAGCATTTT.

This chain connects TRBV6-1 to TRBJ1-1; no reliable D call. Trimming cost V 7 bases and J 7 bases, with 10 bases left between them. CDR3 size: 11 residues. Germline CDR1 is MNHNS and CDR2 is SASEGT. This CDR3 is CASKAVGEAFF. Here the CDR3 DNA reads TGTGCCAGCAAGGCAGTGGGTGAAGCTTTCTTT.

This clonotype was recorded a few times. The chain is built from TRBV5-1 and TRBJ2-7; 8 nucleotides agree with TRBD1. V shed 3 bases and J 2 bases; nucleotides not matched to a gene: 4. The CDR3 totals 14 residues. CDR1 and CDR2 from the germline V gene are SGHRS and YFSETQ. DNA of the CDR3: TGCGCCAGCAGCTCCCAGGGGGCCGCCTACGAGCAGTACTTC. It yields the protein CASSSQGAAYEQYF.

The chain recombines TRBV12-3 or TRBV12-4 with TRBJ2-7; TRBD2 aligns across 9 bases. The junction had 9 bases not matched to a gene; V was cut back by 3 bases and J by 0 bases. This CDR3 comprises 17 residues. The CDR3 region has the DNA TGTGCCAGCAGTTTTACAGCGGGGGGAACGGCCTCCTACGAGCAGTACTTC. This codes for CASSFTAGGTASYEQYF.

The chain links TRBV6-6 to TRBJ1-5; the D gene is possibly TRBD1 (6 bases). Deletions cut 1 base from V and 7 bases from J, with 14 bases between. Germline assignment: CDR1 MNHNY and CDR2 SVGAGI (reference sequence). CDR3 size: 15 residues. As DNA, the CDR3 is TGTGCCAGCAGTTACTACCGTGAGGGGGGGCAGCCCCAGCATTTT. Its protein product is CASSYYREGGQPQHF.

This rearrangement joins TRBV7-9 to TRBJ2-7; TRBD1 matches 7 bases. This CDR3 has 13 amino acids. CDR1 is SEHNR and CDR2 is FQNEAQ in the germline V gene (reference sequence). With V trimmed by 5 bases and J by 5 bases, 6 bases remained unmatched. In DNA, the CDR3 is TGTGCCAGCAGCGGGACAGATAACGACGAGCAGTACTTC. Residues: CASSGTDNDEQYF.

This clonotype was observed a few times. The rearrangement links TRBV20-1 to TRBJ1-5, with no clear D. Trimming removed 6 bases from V and 0 bases from J, with 21 bases in between. The germline gives CDR1 DFQATT, CDR2 SNEGSKA (reference sequence). The CDR3 contains 17 residues. The CDR3 nucleotides are TGCAGTGCCACCCTTAGGGAGAGGTCAGGTAGCAATCAGCCCCAGCATTTT. Translation: CSATLRERSGSNQPQHF.

This clonotype was observed many times. The chain is built from TRBV21-1 and TRBJ1-4; no DNA check was done on the table's D call, TRBD1. TRBV21-1 counts as a pseudogene. The CDR3 consists of 17 residues. The CDR3 is CASAIPGPRGANEKLFF. Here the CDR3 DNA reads TGTGCCAGCGCGATACCGGGACCCCGAGGGGCTAATGAAAAACTGTTTTTT.

The chain recombines TRBV12-3 or TRBV12-4 with TRBJ2-1; 7 bases are shared with TRBD2. V lost 3 bases to trimming and J lost 6 bases; unmatched junction nucleotides: 8. This CDR3 contains 15 residues. The CDR3, as DNA: TGTGCCAGCAGTTTGTGGGAGGGGTTCCTCAATGAGCAGTTCTTC. Translated, it gives CASSLWEGFLNEQFF.

This clonotype was detected only a few times. The CDR3 is CASSDRGRDTIYF. As DNA, the CDR3 is TGTGCCAGCAGTGACAGGGGGCGAGACACCATATATTTT. The chain links TRBV2 to TRBJ1-3; TRBD1 agrees at 8 bases. CDR1 SNHLY and CDR2 FYNNEI come from the germline V gene. The CDR3 loop spans 13 amino acids. The J segment lost 8 bases and the V segment lost 3 bases, leaving 3 bases of the junction unmatched.